Shown below are 4 T cell receptor beta chains from a single sample sequenced in a study of T cells in localized non-small cell lung cancer. Measured with immunoSEQ multiplex PCR; TCRdb has only the in-frame clones, and not every one. Altogether around 83,000 clones are present, about 87% being singletons, with the ten largest covering over 12%. The specimen comprised peripheral blood, sampled before any cancer treatment. The receptor source for this set is a man aged 40 to 75 with stage I squamous cell lung carcinoma.

The chain couples TRBV7-2 to TRBJ2-1; unclear D gene. The CDR3 loop spans 13 amino acids. V was clipped by 3 bases and J by 5 bases, with 8 bases between them. CDR1 is SGHTA and CDR2 is FQGNSA in the germline V gene. The DNA for the CDR3 is TGTGCCAGCAGCTTTTACAGTAACAATGAGCAGTTCTTC. Translation: CASSFYSNNEQFF.

The rearrangement uses TRBV9 and TRBJ1-5; unclear D gene. CDR3 length: 16 amino acids. CDR1 and CDR2 (germline): SGDLS, YYNGEE. V gave up 0 bases and J gave up 1 base, with 11 bases separating them. The CDR3 coding sequence is TGTGCCAGCAGCGTAGTTGGAATTGGGAGCAATCAGCCCCAGCATTTT. It encodes CASSVVGIGSNQPQHF. The full variable domain, in which reference TRBV9 and TRBJ1-5 provide the parts outside the CDR3, is DSGVTQTPKHLITATGQRVTLRCSPRSGDLSVYWYQQSLDQGLQFLIQYYNGEERAKGNILERFSAQQFPDLHSELNLSSLELGDSALYFCASSVVGIGSNQPQHFGDGTRLSIL.

This chain connects TRBV2 to TRBJ1-6, with D possibly matching TRBD1 (6 bases). With 2 bases removed from V and 10 bases from J, the gap between germline ends came to 12 bases. From germline, CDR1 is SNHLY and CDR2 FYNNEI. The CDR3 runs to 14 residues. The CDR3, as DNA: TGTGCCAGCAGTGAAAAAGGGGGAGGGTCACCCCTCCACTTT. This codes for CASSEKGGGSPLHF.

The rearrangement links TRBV2 to TRBJ1-4; D is unresolved. The CDR3 consists of 14 residues. V lost 6 bases, J lost 8 bases, and 16 bases lay in between. CDR1 and CDR2 (germline): SNHLY, FYNNEI. The CDR3 is CASRTRAKDEKLFF. The DNA of the CDR3 is TGTGCCAGCAGGACTCGGGCCAAGGACGAAAAACTGTTTTTT.